Reported below is one T cell receptor beta chain. It has no known antigen specificity. No quality values exist for individual bases; no much larger clone is one base distant. The data were obtained in a study of blood T cell repertoires in COVID-19 (TCRdb year 2020). As for the study more broadly: Collaborator samples came from the United States, Italy and Spain and covered acute and convalescent phases of COVID-19. The material from the prospective study consisted of cDNA or gDNA derived from T cells, B-cell-depleted T cells, or PBMCs. Deeply sampled blood TCRbeta repertoires from subjects exposed to, actively infected with, or recovered from COVID-19 were included in the dataset. The repertoires were made available in a free public database intended to serve as a resource for research on the immune response to SARS-CoV-2. Samples came from the ongoing ImmuneRACE study (first 160 participants) plus 1,254 subjects from 6 global collaborators. The sample metadata nearly always contained a de-identified subject ID, COVID-19 status, age in years and sex. Where available, HLA class I and class II types were taken from metadata supplied by the sample provider and were not determined by assay-based typing.

The immunoSEQ Assay, a bias-controlled multiplex PCR, was used to amplify TCRbeta CDR3 regions from genomic DNA. On the authors' methods: Nucleated cell counts per sample were estimated from amplification of reference gene primers within the assay. To quantify the absolute abundance of each unique TCRbeta CDR3 rearrangement, sequence reads were collapsed and filtered. Productive Simpson clonality was computed per sample as the square root of Simpson's diversity index over productive rearrangements. The clones in this table, taken by TCRdb from immuneACCESS, are in-frame only. Not every clone is retained; where verified, under half of the shortfall comes from an unresolved V gene, and the cause of the rest is unknown. D and trimming come from the DNA, and the V and J calls and clone size come from that table. This sample has 150,000 to 200,000 clones in its table, and 83% of those were observed once. The leading ten clones occupy more than 1.5% of the sample.

Whole blood was collected in K2EDTA tubes by collaborating institutions according to the institutions' own protocols. For TCRbeta analysis, collaborator samples were shipped as frozen whole blood, as isolated PBMCs, or as DNA extracted from either sample type. The paper's findings and limits, for the study overall: The amount of clinical and demographic metadata varied by source and participant and was provided uncurated.

The CDR3 measures 15 amino acids from cysteine to phenylalanine. Kept here is only the CDR3 DNA, which spans 45 bases and is read in frame from base 1. Taken from the germline V gene (reference sequence), the CDR1 and CDR2 loops are MNHNY and SVGAGI. Trimming takes 6 bases off V and 5 bases off J; junction bases not matched to a gene: 7. This sequence was found in a human donor in a cohort sampled during active COVID-19. The chain is encoded by TRBV6-6 joined to TRBJ2-1; 10 bases in between match TRBD2. Sequenced material: peripheral blood. The CDR3 in this case is CASSDSGRANNEQFF. In nucleotides, the sequence is TGTGCCAGCAGCGACAGCGGGAGGGCCAACAATGAGCAGTTCTTC.